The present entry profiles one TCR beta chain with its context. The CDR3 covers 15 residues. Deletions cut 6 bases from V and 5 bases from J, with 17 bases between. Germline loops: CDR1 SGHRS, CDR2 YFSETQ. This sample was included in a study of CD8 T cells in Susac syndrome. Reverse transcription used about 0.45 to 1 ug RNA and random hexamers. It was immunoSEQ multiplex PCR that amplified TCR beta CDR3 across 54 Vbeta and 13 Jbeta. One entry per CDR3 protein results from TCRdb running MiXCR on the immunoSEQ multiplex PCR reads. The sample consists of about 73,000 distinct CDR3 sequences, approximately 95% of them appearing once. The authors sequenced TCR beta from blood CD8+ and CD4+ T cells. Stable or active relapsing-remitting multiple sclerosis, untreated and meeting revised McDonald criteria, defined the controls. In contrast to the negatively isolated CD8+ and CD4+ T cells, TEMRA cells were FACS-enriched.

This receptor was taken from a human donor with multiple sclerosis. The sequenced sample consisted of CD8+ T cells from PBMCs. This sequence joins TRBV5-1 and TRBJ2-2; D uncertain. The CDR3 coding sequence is TGCGCCAGCACCCACATGGACCCTTTAACCGGGGAGCTGTTTTTT. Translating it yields CASTHMDPLTGELFF.